These 20 T cell receptor beta chains were sequenced from one sample in a study of blood T cells in healthy people across ages. Together with a sample-barcoded 5' primer, a J-beta primer mix was included in a second PCR lasting roughly 7 to 11 cycles. TCRdb re-derived calls from the 5' RACE reads in MiXCR, one entry per CDR3 protein. This repertoire shows approximately 880,000 distinct CDR3 sequences, around 46% found once; its top ten account for around an eighth. The sample taken for sequencing was blood. The receptors here all came from a man aged 25 to 45 in good health.

Note on this clonotype: With a much larger clone just one base away, this may be a read error. The chain is built from TRBV29-1 and TRBJ2-1; the match to TRBD1 covers 7 bases. CDR3 length: 13 amino acids. The germline CDR1 and CDR2 sequences are SQVTM and ANQGSEA. V lost 4 bases, J lost 10 bases, and 10 bases stayed unmatched. The CDR3 bases are TGCAGCGTTGTCCGGACAGGATCCTACGAGCAGTTCTTC. This codes for CSVVRTGSYEQFF.

The V gene is TRBV4-3, the J gene TRBJ2-1, with 8 nucleotides matching TRBD1. In germline, CDR1 is LGHNA, CDR2 YSLEER. The CDR3 has 12 amino acids. The J segment lost 12 bases and the V segment lost 4 bases, leaving 5 bases of the junction unmatched. The CDR3 spells CASSRTGTGQFF. In DNA form, the CDR3 reads TGCGCCAGCAGCCGCACCGGGACAGGGCAGTTCTTC.

This sequence joins TRBV29-1 and TRBJ1-5; maybe TRBD1 (6 bases). With 4 bases removed from V and 3 bases from J, the gap between germline ends came to 13 bases. Germline V gene data show CDR1 as SQVTM and CDR2 as ANQGSEA. CDR3 size: 14 residues. CDR3 region: CSVAPGTNNQPQHF. As DNA, the CDR3 is TGCAGCGTTGCCCCCGGGACAAACAATCAGCCCCAGCATTTT. Full variable domain (missing parts from reference TRBV29-1 and TRBJ1-5): SAVISQKPSRDICQRGTSLTIQCQVDSQVTMMFWYRQQPGQSLTLIATANQGSEATYESGFVIDKFPISRPNLTFSTLTVSNMSPEDSSIYLCSVAPGTNNQPQHFGDGTRLSIL.

This clonotype was recorded at least ten times. The gene calls are TRBV20-1 and TRBJ2-1, with 15 bases identical to TRBD2. Germline lookup yields CDR1 DFQATT and CDR2 SNEGSKA (reference sequence). There are 22 residues in the CDR3. The junction had 19 bases not matched to a gene; V was cut back by 0 bases and J by 4 bases. The CDR3 spells CSARDRRRQTRTSGGDYNEQFF. The CDR3 coding sequence is TGCAGTGCTAGAGATCGACGTCGGCAAACAAGGACTAGCGGGGGGGATTACAATGAGCAGTTCTTC.

In this sample, this clonotype turned up a few times. The chain couples TRBV4-3 to TRBJ2-3; D gene ambiguous. Germline CDR1 and CDR2: LGHNA and YSLEER. The CDR3 extends over 15 amino acids. Trimming took 6 bases from V and 1 from J, leaving 14 bases between them. CDR3 DNA sequence: TGCGCCAGCAGTCAACGGGCAGGTGGCACAGATACGCAGTATTTT. Translated: CASSQRAGGTDTQYF.

This chain connects TRBV4-2 to TRBJ2-3, with 8 bases identical to TRBD1. Germline loops: CDR1 LGHNA, CDR2 YNFKEQ. With 0 bases clipped from V and 4 bases from J, the junction kept 6 bases outside the gene matches. The CDR3 contains 16 residues. The CDR3 reads CASSQDVSGGADTQYF. The CDR3 region has the DNA TGTGCCAGCAGCCAAGATGTCTCAGGGGGCGCAGATACGCAGTATTTT.

The rearrangement joins TRBV21-1 to TRBJ1-5; the DNA was not compared with TRBD1, the D call given in the table. TRBV21-1 is annotated as a pseudogene. This CDR3 is 16 amino acids long. CDR3: CASSPRTTGERQPQHF. The CDR3 DNA follows: TGTGCCAGCAGCCCTCGGACAACGGGGGAAAGACAGCCCCAGCATTTT.

This clonotype was found many times. This sequence joins TRBV9 and TRBJ2-7; no definite D call. The germline V gene encodes CDR1 SGDLS and CDR2 YYNGEE. This CDR3 region has 14 residues. Trimming removed 0 bases from V and 2 bases from J, with 9 bases in between. The CDR3 region is CASSVGQNPYEQYF. CDR3 nucleotide sequence: TGTGCCAGCAGCGTAGGGCAAAACCCCTACGAGCAGTACTTC.

In nucleotides, the CDR3 is TGTGCCAGCAGCGTAATCGAGGTGGACGAGCAGTTCTTC. This sequence encodes CASSVIEVDEQFF. The chain has TRBV7-9 and TRBJ2-1; D is undetermined. V shed 5 bases and J shed 10 bases, with 15 bases lying between them. The CDR3 contains 13 residues. CDR1 is SEHNR and CDR2 is FQNEAQ in the germline V gene (reference sequence).

The chain has TRBV28 and TRBJ2-3; D may be TRBD2 (6 bases). The germline V and J ends were trimmed by 5 bases and 8 bases, with 8 bases remaining between them. This CDR3 is 11 amino acids long. Looked up from germline, CDR1 is MDHEN and CDR2 is SYDVKM. CDR3 in amino acids: CASSRRATQYF. CDR3 nucleotides: TGTGCCAGCAGTAGGAGGGCTACGCAGTATTTT.

The chain has TRBV7-9 and TRBJ2-5; D gene ambiguous. The germline V gene has CDR1 SEHNR and CDR2 FQNEAQ (reference sequence). The CDR3 has 13 amino acids. V lost 5 bases, J lost 4 bases, and 11 bases lay in between. CDR3 sequence: CASSARQRETQYF. The CDR3 DNA follows: TGTGCCAGCAGCGCCCGACAAAGAGAGACCCAGTACTTC.

This clonotype was found many times. The chain couples TRBV12-3 or TRBV12-4 to TRBJ2-5; 10 bases match TRBD2. This CDR3 is 15 amino acids long. The junction had 4 bases not matched to a gene; V was cut back by 4 bases and J by 2 bases. The CDR3 region is CASSSLAGTQETQYF. The DNA of the CDR3 is TGTGCCAGCAGTTCACTAGCGGGGACACAAGAGACCCAGTACTTC.

The chain couples TRBV3-1 to TRBJ1-6; TRBD1 matches 8 bases. Germline V gene sequence: CDR1 LGHDT, CDR2 YNNKEL (reference sequence). The J segment lost 7 bases and the V segment lost 10 bases, leaving 6 bases of the junction unmatched. The CDR3 has 13 residues. The DNA of the CDR3 is TGTGCCACAGAAGGACAGGGAAATTCACCCCTCCACTTT. This translates into CATEGQGNSPLHF.

This clonotype has only a few counts. The chain uses TRBV4-3 and TRBJ2-3; perhaps TRBD1 as D (5 bases). This CDR3 has 14 residues. V shed 0 bases and J shed 6 bases, with 10 bases lying between them. The germline V gene has CDR1 LGHNA and CDR2 YSLEER. The CDR3 nucleotides read TGCGCCAGCAGCCAAGACACAGGCCGTGATACGCAGTATTTT. Translated: CASSQDTGRDTQYF.

This clonotype appeared a single time. The J gene is TRBJ2-3, the V gene TRBV7-2, with D perhaps matching TRBD1 or TRBD2 (5 bases each). The germline V gene has CDR1 SGHTA and CDR2 FQGNSA. The CDR3 runs to 17 residues. V lost 5 bases and J 4 bases, leaving 22 bases between the germline ends. DNA for the CDR3: TGTGCCAGCAGCCGGAGCCCCACAGGTCACGGGGCAGATACGCAGTATTTT. Residues: CASSRSPTGHGADTQYF.

This chain uses TRBV12-3 or TRBV12-4 with TRBJ1-1; D gene unclear. CDR3 length: 13 residues. Trimming took off 7 bases at V and 5 bases at J, with 14 bases between the two ends. CDR3 DNA sequence: TGTGCCAGCACCATCACTAAAGGGACTGAAGCTTTCTTT. As protein: CASTITKGTEAFF.

This chain links TRBV15 with TRBJ1-1; TRBD1 matches 9 bases. This CDR3 has 17 amino acids. Trimming took 0 bases from V and 2 from J; bases not matched to a gene: 7. Germline values: CDR1 LNHNV, CDR2 YYDKDF (reference sequence). The chain's CDR3 is CATSREGTGYRNTEAFF. CDR3 DNA: TGTGCCACCAGCAGAGAAGGGACAGGGTATAGAAACACTGAAGCTTTCTTT.

V is TRBV5-1 and J is TRBJ2-4; D is perhaps TRBD1 (6 bases). CDR1 and CDR2 (germline): SGHRS, YFSETQ. Trimming removed 0 bases from V and 0 bases from J, with 22 bases in between. This CDR3 is 20 amino acids long. The CDR3 here is CASSLASPGEFSGAKNIQYF. The CDR3 DNA follows: TGCGCCAGCAGCTTGGCCTCCCCAGGGGAATTCTCGGGAGCCAAAAACATTCAGTACTTC.

With respect to this clonotype: A read error may be the cause here, since a much bigger clone is one base away. CDR3 region: CSVDPAETYNEQFF. The CDR3, as DNA: TGCAGCGTTGATCCAGCGGAAACCTACAATGAGCAGTTCTTC. This chain links TRBV29-1 with TRBJ2-1; perhaps TRBD2 as D (5 bases). V lost 3 bases to trimming and J lost 2 bases, with 11 bases between them. There are 14 residues in the CDR3. Per germline, CDR1 SQVTM and CDR2 ANQGSEA.

This chain joins TRBV18 and TRBJ2-1; 12 bases are shared with TRBD2. This CDR3 region has 16 residues. Per the germline V gene, CDR1 is KGHSH and CDR2 is LQKENI. V dropped 2 bases and J dropped 7; count of bases not matched to a gene: 6. CDR3 DNA sequence: TGTGCCAGCTCACCATCTAGCGGGGGGGCCTCAAATGAGCAGTTCTTC. Encoded protein: CASSPSSGGASNEQFF.